This TCR beta chain emerged from a study of CD8+ T cells in alopecia areata. Turning to the study itself: Oral tofacitinib, 5 to 10 mg twice daily, was given in an open-label trial.

Overall study findings and caveats: An increase in clonality over normal scalp was evident in lesional scalp, especially alopecia totalis/universalis.

Treatment: oral pan-JAK inhibitor, 5-10 mg twice daily. Extraction and reverse transcription of RNA yielded cDNA as the sequencing template. Method: immunoSEQ multiplex PCR; TCRdb's copy keeps in-frame clones and lacks some. The sample gives some 180,000 clones, about 55% of which show up once; roughly 10% is in the top ten. Comments on this clone: Its specificity is not known.

The specimen comprised CD8+ T cells sorted from blood, sampled at week 24, from a patient treated with tofacitinib. The source of this sequence is a human donor with alopecia areata.

The CDR3 DNA sequence: TGTGCCAGCAGCGTGTCGGGTAAAAGCACAGATACGCAGTATTTT. Its protein product is CASSVSGKSTDTQYF. The rearrangement joins TRBV9 to TRBJ2-3, with D hard to call. The CDR3 contains 15 residues. V was trimmed by 2 bases and J by 0 bases, leaving 10 bases between them. Germline V gene data show CDR1 as SGDLS and CDR2 as YYNGEE.